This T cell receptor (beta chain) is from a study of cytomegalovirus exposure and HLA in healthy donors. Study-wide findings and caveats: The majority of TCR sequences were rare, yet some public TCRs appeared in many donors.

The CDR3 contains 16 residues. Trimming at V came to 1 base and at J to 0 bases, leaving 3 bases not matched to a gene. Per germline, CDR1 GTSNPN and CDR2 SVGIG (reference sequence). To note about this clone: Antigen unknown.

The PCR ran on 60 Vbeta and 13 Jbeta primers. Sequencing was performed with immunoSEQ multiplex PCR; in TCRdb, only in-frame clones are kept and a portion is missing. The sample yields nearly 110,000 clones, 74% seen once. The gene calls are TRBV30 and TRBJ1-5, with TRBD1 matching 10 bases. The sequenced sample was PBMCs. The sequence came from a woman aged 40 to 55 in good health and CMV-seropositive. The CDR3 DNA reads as TGTGCCTGGAGTGCCGGGACAGGGGATAGCAATCAGCCCCAGCATTTT. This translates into CAWSAGTGDSNQPQHF.